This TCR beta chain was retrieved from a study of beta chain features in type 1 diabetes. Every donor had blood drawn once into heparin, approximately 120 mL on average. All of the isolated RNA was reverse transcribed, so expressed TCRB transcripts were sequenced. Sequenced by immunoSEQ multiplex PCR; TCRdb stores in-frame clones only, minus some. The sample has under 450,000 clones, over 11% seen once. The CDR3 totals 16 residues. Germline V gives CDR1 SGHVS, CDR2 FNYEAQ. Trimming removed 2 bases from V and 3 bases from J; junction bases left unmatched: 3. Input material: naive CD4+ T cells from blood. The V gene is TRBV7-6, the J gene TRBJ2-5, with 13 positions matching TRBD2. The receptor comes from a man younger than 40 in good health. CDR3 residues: CASSLPGLAGKETQYF. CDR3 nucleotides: TGTGCCAGCAGCTTACCGGGACTAGCGGGGAAAGAGACCCAGTACTTC.